The 13 T cell receptor beta chains below were found in one sample sequenced in a study of T cells in localized non-small cell lung cancer. TCRdb's copy holds only in-frame clones and misses some; the assay was immunoSEQ multiplex PCR. There are approximately 76,000 clones in the sample; 65% to 85% occur only once, and 7.5% to 10% lies in the top ten. The specimen comprised peripheral blood, sampled before any cancer treatment. These receptors were taken from an older female donor with stage I lung adenocarcinoma.

The chain carries TRBV4-2 and TRBJ1-5; a possible D gene is TRBD1 (5 bases). V lost 5 bases, J lost 4 bases, and 18 bases lay in between. From germline, CDR1 is LGHNA and CDR2 YNFKEQ. The CDR3 consists of 16 residues. CDR3 loop: CASSSLGTGSNQPQHF. CDR3 coding DNA: TGTGCCAGCAGCTCCCTTGGGACGGGAAGTAATCAGCCCCAGCATTTT.

The chain couples TRBV5-6 to TRBJ2-2; 7 bases align to TRBD2. The length of the CDR3 is 17 residues. V was pared by 4 bases and J by 1 base, with 10 bases of the junction left unmatched. CDR1 is SGHDT and CDR2 is YYEEEE in the germline V gene. Here the CDR3 reads CASSTLGWEGNTGELFF. The CDR3 DNA follows: TGTGCCAGCAGCACCCTGGGCTGGGAGGGGAACACCGGGGAGCTGTTTTTT.

The CDR3 DNA sequence: TGTGCCAGTAGTATAGCTCTAGCGGGCCCCGGTACGCAGTATTTT. It yields the protein CASSIALAGPGTQYF. V and J are TRBV19 and TRBJ2-3; 8 nucleotides align to TRBD2. The CDR3 is 15 amino acids. Trimming took 1 base from V and 8 from J; bases not matched to a gene: 8. Germline V CDR1 and CDR2: LNHDA, SQIVND (reference sequence).

J is TRBJ2-6 and V is TRBV10-3; D is possibly TRBD1 (6 bases). The germline V and J ends were trimmed by 1 base and 2 bases, with 21 bases remaining between them. Germline V CDR1 and CDR2: ENHRY, SYGVKD. This CDR3 region has 20 residues. CDR3 sequence: CAISEFTRGAGITGANVLTF. The CDR3 DNA reads TGTGCCATCAGTGAGTTTACCAGGGGAGCTGGTATTACTGGGGCCAACGTCCTGACTTTC.

V and J are TRBV15 and TRBJ2-1; D remains ambiguous. Per germline, CDR1 LNHNV and CDR2 YYDKDF (reference sequence). Trimming removed 1 base at V and 0 bases at J, with 10 bases between. The CDR3 consists of 16 residues. This CDR3 is CATSRGKLSSYNEQFF. The CDR3 DNA follows: TGTGCCACCAGCAGAGGGAAATTAAGCTCCTACAATGAGCAGTTCTTC.

Worth noting for this clone: Additional DNA sequences in this sample encode the identical CDR3. V usage is TRBV6-5 and J usage is TRBJ1-5, with a possible D match to TRBD1 (6 bases). Germline V gene data show CDR1 as MNHEY and CDR2 as SVGAGI. This CDR3 region has 13 residues. Trimming shortened V by 6 bases and J by 4 bases, and 10 bases separated the two germline ends. The CDR3 DNA is TGTGCCAGCAGGGGGGGCGGGAATCAGCCCCAGCATTTT. Translated, it gives CASRGGGNQPQHF.

CDR3 bases: TGTGCCAGCAGCCTTCTCTCGGGCACAGATACGCAGTATTTT. As protein: CASSLLSGTDTQYF. The chain couples TRBV27 to TRBJ2-3, with no clear D. This CDR3 has 14 residues. Germline lookup yields CDR1 MNHEY and CDR2 SMNVEV (reference sequence). The ends were cut back, 6 bases at V and 1 base at J, with 11 bases in the middle.

This clone was observed a single time. This chain connects TRBV25-1 to TRBJ2-3; a weak D match, TRBD1 (6 bases). Germline V gene lookup returns CDR1 MGHDK and CDR2 SYGVNS. CDR3 length: 13 residues. The V end was cut by 8 bases, the J end by 3 bases, with 12 bases between. The CDR3: CASGQTLTDTQYF. The CDR3 bases are TGTGCCAGCGGACAGACCCTTACAGATACGCAGTATTTT.

This chain connects TRBV6-5 to TRBJ1-2; no definite D call. The CDR3 spans 13 residues. Trimming took 5 bases from V and 8 from J, leaving 15 bases between them. Germline lookup yields CDR1 MNHEY and CDR2 SVGAGI. CDR3 bases: TGTGCCAGCAGTAAGACACGCCGCTTAGGCTACACCTTC. Translation gives CASSKTRRLGYTF.

J is TRBJ1-1 and V is TRBV27, with a weak D call TRBD1 (5 bases). Trimming removed 2 bases at V and 3 bases at J, with 13 bases between. This CDR3 contains 15 residues. Per the germline V gene, CDR1 is MNHEY and CDR2 is SMNVEV (reference sequence). CDR3 DNA: TGTGCCAGCAGTTTAGATCGGGGCCGCTACACTGAAGCTTTCTTT. This translates into CASSLDRGRYTEAFF.

This rearrangement joins TRBV11-2 to TRBJ2-7, with D hard to call. V lost 2 bases to trimming and J lost 1 base, with 9 bases between them. In germline, CDR1 is SGHAT, CDR2 FQNNGV. The CDR3 spans 14 residues. CDR3 in amino acids: CASSLLQNSYEQYF. CDR3 nucleotide sequence: TGTGCCAGCAGCTTACTACAGAATTCCTACGAGCAGTACTTC.

Written as DNA, the CDR3 is TGTGCCAGCAGGGGCCGAGCCGGACAGGCGGGCCAAGAGACCCAGTACTTC. The encoded protein is CASRGRAGQAGQETQYF. V usage is TRBV2 and J usage is TRBJ2-5; 7 nucleotides line up with TRBD1. Germline trimming cut 6 bases from V and 1 base from J; bases unmatched to any gene: 14. The CDR3 has 17 amino acids. CDR1 is SNHLY and CDR2 is FYNNEI in the germline V gene.

This clone was counted only a few times. V is TRBV27 and J is TRBJ1-1; D is undetermined. Germline CDR1 reads MNHEY; CDR2 reads SMNVEV (reference sequence). This CDR3 has 12 residues. V was trimmed by 3 bases and J by 7 bases, leaving 9 bases between them. CDR3 DNA sequence: TGTGCCAGCAGTTTCCCGTACGGTGAAGCTTTCTTT. Its protein is CASSFPYGEAFF.